This record looks at one TCR beta chain sequence and its context. Its antigen is unknown. Germline loops: CDR1 SQVTM, CDR2 ANQGSEA. The V and J ends lost 3 bases and 7 bases, in that order; junction bases with no gene match: 2. The CDR3 length is 12 residues. The data derive from a study of cytomegalovirus exposure and HLA in healthy donors. Looking at the study overall: Some 80 million unique TCR sequences came from HLA-typed donors in an early release. Study results and caveats: A later analysis linked around 15,000 TCR beta sequences to HLA alleles at 0.05 false discovery rate. Later on, an analysis showed TCR association rates differing by HLA locus, with DRB1 the most and HLA-C the fewest. A later analysis appeared to link common viral pathogens to several of the most significant clusters.

The primer mix had 60 Vbeta and 13 Jbeta primers. Only in-frame clones appear in the TCRdb table, and some are missing; sequencing was by immunoSEQ multiplex PCR. The specimen's table records around 42,000 clones. V usage is TRBV29-1 and J usage is TRBJ2-1, with 8 nucleotides matching TRBD1. The receptor was isolated from a man aged 30-40 years in good health and CMV-seronegative. The sample was PBMCs. CDR3 loop: CSVDRQGNEQFF. The CDR3 DNA sequence: TGCAGCGTTGACAGACAGGGGAATGAGCAGTTCTTC.